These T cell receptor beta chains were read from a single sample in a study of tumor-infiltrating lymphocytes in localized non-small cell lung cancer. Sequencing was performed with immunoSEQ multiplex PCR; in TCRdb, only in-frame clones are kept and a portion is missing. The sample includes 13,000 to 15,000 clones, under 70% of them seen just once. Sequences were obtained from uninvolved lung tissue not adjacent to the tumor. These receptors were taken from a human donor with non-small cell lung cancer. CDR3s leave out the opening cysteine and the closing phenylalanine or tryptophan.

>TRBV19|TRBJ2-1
ASSIAGLAGNNEQF
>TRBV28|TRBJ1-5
ASRDQNSNQPQH
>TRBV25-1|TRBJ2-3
ASSEYLSSGRRMDTQY
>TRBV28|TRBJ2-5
ASRSGVETQY
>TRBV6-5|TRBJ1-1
ASIGGGGTEAF
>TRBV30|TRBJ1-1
AWRVQGARKAF
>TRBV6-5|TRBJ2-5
ASSYSRRETQY
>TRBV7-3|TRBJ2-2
ASSLLSGTSLTGELF
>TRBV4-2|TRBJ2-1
ASSQEPSSYNEQF
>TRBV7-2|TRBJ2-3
ASSSNRGQADTQY
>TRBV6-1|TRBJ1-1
ASKKQGAYTEAF
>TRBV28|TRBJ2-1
ASLLNTRRVGYNEQF
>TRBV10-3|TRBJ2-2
ATLAYGELF
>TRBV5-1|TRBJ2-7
ASSLSQGPSYEQY
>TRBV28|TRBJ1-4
AICDSRNEKLF
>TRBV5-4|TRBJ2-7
ASSLEVGYEQY
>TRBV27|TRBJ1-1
ASSLRGQNTEAF
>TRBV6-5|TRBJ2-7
ASRLGRAGVYEQY
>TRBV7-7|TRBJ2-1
ASSPGLEGGRNEQF
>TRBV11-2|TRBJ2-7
ASSSGGYEQY
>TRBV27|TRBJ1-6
ASSPSRDSPLH
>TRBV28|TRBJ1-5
ASSSYRGGNQPQH
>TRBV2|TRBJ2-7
ASMANRNEQY
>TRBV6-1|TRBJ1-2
ASSPQRTGNYGYT
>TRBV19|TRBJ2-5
ASSQDPREETQY
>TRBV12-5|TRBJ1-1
ASGSRTGTEAF
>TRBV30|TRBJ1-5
AWGRGQGRQPQH
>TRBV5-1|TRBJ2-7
ASKVLQGASYEQY
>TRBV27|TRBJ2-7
ASTGQGAYEQY
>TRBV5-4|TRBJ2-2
ASSPPGHSNTGELF
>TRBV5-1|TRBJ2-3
ASSLTQGGSTDTQY
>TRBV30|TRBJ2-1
AWRRGQGTYNEQF
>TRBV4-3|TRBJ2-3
ASSQDRVDTQY
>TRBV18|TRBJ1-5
ASSPSGTLHSNQPQH
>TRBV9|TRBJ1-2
ASSVEIGGHYGYT
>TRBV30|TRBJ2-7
AWTLNSGAYEQY
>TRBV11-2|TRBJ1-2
ASSLGTGAGGYT